The present T cell receptor beta chain was sequenced within a study of blood T cell repertoires in COVID-19. The CDR3 covers 16 residues. Germline V CDR1 and CDR2: MRHNA, SNTAGT. Deletions cut 0 bases from V and 2 bases from J, with 10 bases between. Clones were read by immunoSEQ multiplex PCR, and TCRdb kept only the in-frame ones, dropping some. The sample has some 170,000 clones, over 80% seen once; the top ten hold about a tenth. The source material was peripheral blood. The gene calls are TRBV6-4 and TRBJ2-2; a weak D match, TRBD1 (6 bases). The origin of this receptor is a woman aged 80 or over with active or convalescent COVID-19. CDR3 sequence reads: CASSDSWTANTGELFF. In DNA, the CDR3 is TGTGCCAGCAGTGACTCATGGACAGCCAACACCGGGGAGCTGTTTTTT.